The 32 T cell receptor beta chains listed next were all sequenced from one sample in a study of cytomegalovirus exposure and HLA in healthy donors. TCRdb's table, derived via immunoSEQ multiplex PCR, lists solely in-frame clones and lacks some. The sample records about 360,000 clones, roughly 90% being singletons. The specimen sequenced was PBMCs. These receptors were collected from a woman aged 18-29 years in good health and CMV-seronegative.

The rearrangement joins TRBV28 to TRBJ2-3; TRBD2 might be the D (6 bases). Germline lookup yields CDR1 MDHEN and CDR2 SYDVKM. V was clipped by 7 bases and J by 0 bases, with 11 bases between them. CDR3 length: 14 amino acids. The CDR3 region is CASNRAGSTDTQYF. DNA of the CDR3: TGTGCCAGCAATCGGGCGGGGAGCACAGATACGCAGTATTTT. Full variable domain (missing parts from reference TRBV28 and TRBJ2-3): DVKVTQSSRYLVKRTGEKVFLECVQDMDHENMFWYRQDPGLGLRLIYFSYDVKMKEKGDIPEGYSVSREKKERFSLILESASTNQTSMYLCASNRAGSTDTQYFGPGTRLTVL.

V is TRBV7-9 and J is TRBJ1-2, with 9 bases that match TRBD1. CDR3 length: 16 residues. V lost 5 bases to trimming and J lost 4 bases; unmatched junction nucleotides: 11. From germline, CDR1 is SEHNR and CDR2 FQNEAQ (reference sequence). The CDR3 protein is CASSTDRTGEAYGYTF. CDR3 sequence (DNA): TGTGCCAGCAGCACGGACCGGACAGGGGAGGCCTATGGCTACACCTTC.

This clone was found a few times. V usage is TRBV4-2 and J usage is TRBJ1-6; no clear D. Looked up from germline, CDR1 is LGHNA and CDR2 is YNFKEQ. Trimming cost V 0 bases and J 6 bases, with 9 bases left between them. This CDR3 is 15 amino acids long. CDR3 residues: CASSQETPINSPLHF. DNA of the CDR3: TGTGCCAGCAGCCAAGAGACACCTATTAATTCACCCCTCCACTTT.

The V gene is TRBV27, the J gene TRBJ2-7, with TRBD2 as a possible D gene (5 bases). The CDR3 sequence is 15 residues long. Germline values: CDR1 MNHEY, CDR2 SMNVEV (reference sequence). V shed 2 bases and J shed 6 bases, with 17 bases lying between them. CDR3 coding DNA: TGTGCCAGCAGTTTAGCCGGGCCAATAAGCGGCGAGCAGTACTTC. Translation: CASSLAGPISGEQYF.

The chain couples TRBV30 to TRBJ1-1; no definite D call. CDR3 length: 13 residues. V lost 4 bases to trimming and J lost 3 bases, with 12 bases between them. CDR1 GTSNPN and CDR2 SVGIG come from the germline V gene (reference sequence). This CDR3 is CAWTLRSHTEAFF. The CDR3 bases are TGTGCCTGGACCCTCAGGTCCCACACTGAAGCTTTCTTT.

The chain combines TRBV29-1 with TRBJ1-1; D is uncertain. This CDR3 has 15 amino acids. The ends were cut back, 4 bases at V and 0 bases at J, with 15 bases in the middle. Germline loops: CDR1 SQVTM, CDR2 ANQGSEA. The CDR3 sequence is CSVVSKLRMNTEAFF. DNA of the CDR3: TGCAGCGTTGTTTCGAAACTCCGCATGAACACTGAAGCTTTCTTT.

The J gene is TRBJ1-3, the V gene TRBV30, with D possibly TRBD1 on 6 matching bases. The CDR3 loop spans 18 amino acids. Germline V gene lookup returns CDR1 GTSNPN and CDR2 SVGIG (reference sequence). Trimming removed 3 bases at V and 0 bases at J, with 21 bases between. The CDR3 loop reads CAWSVLTRGWNSGNTIYF. DNA of the CDR3: TGTGCCTGGAGCGTGCTTACCAGGGGATGGAACTCTGGAAACACCATATATTTT. The whole variable domain, remainder taken from reference TRBV30 and TRBJ1-3, is SQTIHQWPATLVQPVGSPLSLECTVEGTSNPNLYWYRQAAGRGLQLLFYSVGIGQISSEVPQNLSASRPQDRQFILSSKKLLLSDSGFYLCAWSVLTRGWNSGNTIYFGEGSWLTVV.

V gene TRBV28 combines with J gene TRBJ2-1; 7 bases fit TRBD2. CDR1 is MDHEN and CDR2 is SYDVKM in the germline V gene. This CDR3 region has 18 residues. Trimming cost V 4 bases and J 0 bases; bases outside gene matches: 12. The DNA for the CDR3 is TGTGCCAGCAGTTCCCTGGCGGCTAGCGGTAGCTCCTACAATGAGCAGTTCTTC. This encodes CASSSLAASGSSYNEQFF.

The chain has TRBV5-1 and TRBJ2-2, with D hard to call. V was pared by 0 bases and J by 0 bases, with 12 bases between. The CDR3 runs to 17 residues. CDR1 is SGHRS, CDR2 YFSETQ, per germline. In nucleotides, the CDR3 is TGCGCCAGCAGCTTGGCGGCCTTACGGGCGAACACCGGGGAGCTGTTTTTT. As protein: CASSLAALRANTGELFF.

V gene TRBV14 combines with J gene TRBJ2-1; TRBD1 matches 9 bases. Germline assignment: CDR1 SGHDN and CDR2 FVKESK. The CDR3 sequence is 14 residues long. Trimming took 4 bases from V and 7 from J; bases not matched to a gene: 5. CDR3 residues: CASSRYRGRNEQFF. CDR3 DNA: TGTGCCAGCAGCCGCTACAGGGGGCGGAATGAGCAGTTCTTC.

The J gene is TRBJ1-6, the V gene TRBV2, with TRBD1 matching over 7 bases. In germline, CDR1 is SNHLY, CDR2 FYNNEI. V was pared by 7 bases and J by 0 bases, with 9 bases of the junction left unmatched. The CDR3 spans 17 residues. CDR3 DNA: TGTGCCAGCATTCTACAGGGGCCAAGCTCCTATAATTCACCCCTCCACTTT. Amino acids: CASILQGPSSYNSPLHF. Using reference TRBV2 and TRBJ1-6 for the parts outside the CDR3, the full variable domain is EPEVTQTPSHQVTQMGQEVILRCVPISNHLYFYWYRQILGQKVEFLVSFYNNEISEKSEIFDDQFSVERPDGSNFTLKIRSTKLEDSAMYFCASILQGPSSYNSPLHFGNGTRLTVT.

V is TRBV18 and J is TRBJ1-2, with TRBD1 as a possible D gene (5 bases). V was shortened by 2 bases and J by 7 bases, with 14 bases between the two germline ends. The V gene's germline CDR1 is KGHSH and CDR2 LQKENI. The CDR3 is 14 residues long. The CDR3 DNA reads TGTGCCAGCTCACCAGGGTTAGGGGTGACTGGCTACACCTTC. As protein: CASSPGLGVTGYTF.

This chain connects TRBV27 to TRBJ2-7, with 8 bases matching TRBD2. In germline, CDR1 is MNHEY, CDR2 SMNVEV (reference sequence). The CDR3 runs to 14 residues. V dropped 6 bases and J dropped 7; count of bases not matched to a gene: 11. DNA of the CDR3: TGTGCCAGCAGCCAACGGGGGGGCGGGTCGGAGCAGTACTTC. Translated: CASSQRGGGSEQYF.

V is TRBV27 and J is TRBJ2-5; TRBD1 might be the D (8 bases). V was cut by 6 bases and J by 4 bases, with 33 bases left in between. Germline V gene lookup returns CDR1 MNHEY and CDR2 SMNVEV (reference sequence). The length of the CDR3 is 20 residues. Here the CDR3 reads CASSQLRDRSPGLPAETQYF. In DNA form, the CDR3 reads TGTGCCAGCAGCCAGCTAAGGGACAGGAGTCCGGGACTACCCGCAGAGACCCAGTACTTC.

This clone showed up many times. The chain links TRBV25-1 to TRBJ1-6, with 8 bases lining up with TRBD1. This CDR3 is built from 13 residues. Germline V CDR1 and CDR2: MGHDK, SYGVNS. V was pared by 6 bases and J by 7 bases, with 2 bases of the junction left unmatched. The CDR3 spells CASRDRENSPLHF. The CDR3 nucleotides are TGTGCCAGCAGGGACAGGGAAAATTCACCCCTCCACTTT.

The rearrangement uses TRBV6-1 and TRBJ1-5; 10 positions agree with TRBD1. Germline assignment: CDR1 MNHNS and CDR2 SASEGT. This CDR3 region has 14 residues. Losses at the gene ends were 7 bases for V and 4 bases for J; bases not matched to a gene: 4. The CDR3: CASKMDRGNQPQHF. CDR3 sequence (DNA): TGTGCCAGCAAAATGGACAGGGGGAATCAGCCCCAGCATTTT.

This chain links TRBV27 with TRBJ2-1, with 12 bases aligning to TRBD2. Germline CDR1 MNHEY, CDR2 SMNVEV (reference sequence). There are 17 residues in the CDR3. With V trimmed by 4 bases and J by 3 bases, 7 bases remained unmatched. CDR3 residues: CASSSRLAGDHYNEQFF. In DNA, the CDR3 is TGTGCCAGCAGTTCCCGACTAGCGGGAGATCACTACAATGAGCAGTTCTTC.

The chain joins TRBV7-8 to TRBJ1-2; 12 bases match TRBD1. The CDR3 loop spans 16 amino acids. V lost 4 bases, J lost 2 bases, and 5 bases stayed unmatched. Germline loops: CDR1 SGHVS, CDR2 FQNEAQ. This CDR3 reads CASSSWDRGLNYGYTF. Here the CDR3 DNA reads TGTGCCAGCAGCTCCTGGGACAGGGGGCTAAACTATGGCTACACCTTC.

The gene calls are TRBV4-1 and TRBJ1-2, with 7 bases matching TRBD1. V trimming: 4 bases; J trimming: 0 bases; junction bases outside the gene matches: 11. This CDR3 has 17 amino acids. Germline V CDR1 and CDR2: MGHRA, YSYEKL. The CDR3 loop reads CASSLATGPLANYGYTF. The CDR3 DNA sequence: TGCGCCAGCAGCCTGGCGACAGGGCCCTTAGCTAACTATGGCTACACCTTC.

The chain uses TRBV9 and TRBJ1-5; 7 nucleotides match TRBD1. V lost 4 bases, J lost 5 bases, and 12 bases stayed unmatched. This CDR3 has 16 residues. The germline V gene has CDR1 SGDLS and CDR2 YYNGEE. The CDR3 spells CASSPGTGQEDQPQHF. For the CDR3, the DNA is TGTGCCAGCAGCCCTGGAACCGGACAGGAGGATCAGCCCCAGCATTTT.

This clone was observed a single time. The genes are TRBV28 and TRBJ2-7, with 8 nucleotides matching TRBD2. Per germline, CDR1 MDHEN and CDR2 SYDVKM. V was pared by 8 bases and J by 6 bases, with 12 bases of the junction left unmatched. The CDR3 runs 14 residues. This CDR3 reads CASGTGTRPGEQYF. The CDR3 DNA follows: TGTGCCAGCGGTACCGGGACTAGGCCCGGCGAGCAGTACTTC. The full variable domain, in which reference TRBV28 and TRBJ2-7 provide the parts outside the CDR3, is DVKVTQSSRYLVKRTGEKVFLECVQDMDHENMFWYRQDPGLGLRLIYFSYDVKMKEKGDIPEGYSVSREKKERFSLILESASTNQTSMYLCASGTGTRPGEQYFGPGTRLTVT.

The chain links TRBV7-9 to TRBJ1-1, with D perhaps TRBD1 (6 bases). Germline CDR1 is SEHNR and CDR2 is FQNEAQ (reference sequence). Trimming removed 1 base at V and 8 bases at J, with 14 bases between. This CDR3 spans 14 amino acids. CDR3 loop: CASSLGRGPLEAFF. The CDR3 DNA follows: TGTGCCAGCAGCTTAGGCAGGGGCCCTTTAGAAGCTTTCTTT.

The chain combines TRBV6-5 with TRBJ1-2; D remains ambiguous. The V gene's germline CDR1 is MNHEY and CDR2 SVGAGI. This CDR3 contains 15 residues. The V end was cut by 2 bases, the J end by 8 bases, with 18 bases between. CDR3 DNA: TGTGCCAGCAGTTACCGCCGGGCTGCGGAGGGAGGCTACACCTTC. It yields the protein CASSYRRAAEGGYTF.

The chain links TRBV7-8 to TRBJ2-3, with 11 bases that match TRBD2. V trimming: 3 bases; J trimming: 2 bases; junction bases outside the gene matches: 4. The CDR3 has 16 residues. Germline V gene data show CDR1 as SGHVS and CDR2 as FQNEAQ. Written as DNA, the CDR3 is TGTGCCAGCAGCTTGATTAGCGGGGGGGTCACAGATACGCAGTATTTT. As protein: CASSLISGGVTDTQYF.

This chain uses TRBV2 with TRBJ2-3; 10 nucleotides agree with TRBD2. Germline trimming cut 6 bases from V and 1 base from J; bases unmatched to any gene: 4. The CDR3 sequence is 15 residues long. Per germline, CDR1 SNHLY and CDR2 FYNNEI. The DNA for the CDR3 is TGTGCCAGCAGCCCCACTAGCGGGGGCACAGATACGCAGTATTTT. It yields the protein CASSPTSGGTDTQYF.

J is TRBJ1-6 and V is TRBV4-1; D not resolved. Trimming cost V 2 bases and J 8 bases, with 16 bases left between them. In germline, CDR1 is MGHRA, CDR2 YSYEKL. This CDR3 spans 16 amino acids. CDR3 in amino acids: CASSQMDSWGHSPLHF. The DNA of the CDR3 is TGCGCCAGCAGCCAAATGGACTCCTGGGGTCATTCACCCCTCCACTTT.

V and J are TRBV5-1 and TRBJ2-3; TRBD2 matches 10 bases. With V trimmed by 4 bases and J by 4 bases, 6 bases remained unmatched. The CDR3 is 15 residues long. The germline CDR1 and CDR2 sequences are SGHRS and YFSETQ. The CDR3 nucleotides are TGCGCCAGCAGCCCTAGCGGGAGTTTCGCAGATACGCAGTATTTT. It encodes CASSPSGSFADTQYF.

This sequence joins TRBV19 and TRBJ1-5, with TRBD1 matching over 10 bases. Trimming cost V 4 bases and J 5 bases; bases outside gene matches: 5. The CDR3 runs 15 residues. Germline V gene data show CDR1 as LNHDA and CDR2 as SQIVND (reference sequence). In DNA form, the CDR3 reads TGTGCCAGTAGTACCGGGACAGGGGCTTATCAGCCCCAGCATTTT. This sequence encodes CASSTGTGAYQPQHF.

The gene calls are TRBV2 and TRBJ2-3; D is perhaps TRBD2 (7 bases). Germline CDR1 and CDR2: SNHLY and FYNNEI. The germline V and J ends were trimmed by 6 bases and 8 bases, with 24 bases remaining between them. The CDR3 has 16 amino acids. CDR3 coding DNA: TGTGCCAGCAGAAAGAGCGGGGACACCATTCGGGGTACGCAGTATTTT. Encoded protein: CASRKSGDTIRGTQYF.

The sample holds one count of this clone. V gene TRBV6-5 combines with J gene TRBJ2-1; D perhaps matches TRBD2 (6 bases). V lost 2 bases to trimming and J lost 7 bases, with 9 bases between them. The CDR3 is 13 amino acids. The V gene's germline CDR1 is MNHEY and CDR2 SVGAGI. CDR3 protein: CASSYPGANEQFF. As DNA, the CDR3 is TGTGCCAGCAGTTACCCGGGAGCGAATGAGCAGTTCTTC.

This chain links TRBV6-1 with TRBJ2-7; 10 bases are shared with TRBD2. Per germline, CDR1 MNHNS and CDR2 SASEGT. V was pared by 1 base and J by 2 bases, with 5 bases of the junction left unmatched. The CDR3 has 16 residues. The CDR3 sequence is CASSEGGLADPYEQYF. CDR3 bases: TGTGCCAGCAGTGAAGGTGGACTAGCGGATCCCTACGAGCAGTACTTC.

The J gene is TRBJ2-6, the V gene TRBV28; TRBD1 matches 7 bases. The CDR3 runs to 18 residues. The V gene's germline CDR1 is MDHEN and CDR2 SYDVKM. Trimming cost V 6 bases and J 0 bases; bases outside gene matches: 11. CDR3 coding DNA: TGTGCCAGCAGATTACATGGGACAGCCCGCTCTGGGGCCAACGTCCTGACTTTC. It translates to CASRLHGTARSGANVLTF.